Shown below are 8 T cell receptor beta chains from a single sample sequenced in a study of blood T cells in healthy people across ages. Together with a sample-barcoded 5' primer, a J-beta primer mix was included in a second PCR lasting about 6 to 11 cycles. TCRdb used MiXCR to reprocess the 5' RACE reads, holding one entry per CDR3 protein. Among approximately 760,000 distinct CDR3 sequences listed, 20% to 25% were seen once. In addition, the sample was reused for a study of T cells of mothers and their children.

Sequenced sample: blood. These receptors originate from a boy between 10 and 17 years old in good health.

This clonotype was observed a few times. This chain links TRBV21-1 with TRBJ1-3. TRBV21-1 is termed a pseudogene. CDR3 size: 13 residues. The CDR3: CASSGRTGNTIYF. Here the CDR3 DNA reads TGTGCCAGCAGCGGACGGACGGGAAACACCATATATTTT.

The chain is built from TRBV5-1 and TRBJ2-5, with 9 positions matching TRBD2. The J call may be mistaken, given a closer DNA end match to TRBJ2-1. CDR3 size: 14 residues. Germline V lookup: CDR1 SGHRS, CDR2 YFSETQ. The CDR3 region is CASGLAGSSGEQFF. The CDR3 coding sequence is TGCGCCAGCGGCCTAGCGGGATCGTCTGGTGAGCAGTTCTTC.

This chain joins TRBV6-5 and TRBJ1-6; D is unresolved. V dropped 0 bases and J dropped 9 bases, with 9 bases sitting between them. Per germline, CDR1 MNHEY and CDR2 SVGAGI. This CDR3 spans 14 amino acids. CDR3 region: CASSYSAEGSPLHF. The CDR3 DNA reads as TGTGCCAGCAGTTACTCGGCGGAGGGTTCACCCCTCCACTTT.

This chain links TRBV20-1 with TRBJ2-5; D remains unclear. V was trimmed by 6 bases and J by 1 base, leaving 15 bases between them. The CDR3 runs to 14 residues. Germline V gene lookup returns CDR1 DFQATT and CDR2 SNEGSKA (reference sequence). In DNA, the CDR3 is TGCAGTGCGAGACCCTACCCCCTCCAAGAGACCCAGTACTTC. It codes for CSARPYPLQETQYF.

The chain uses TRBV20-1 and TRBJ1-5; D possibly corresponds to TRBD1 (6 bases). Trimming cost V 6 bases and J 7 bases, with 22 bases left between them. Germline V gives CDR1 DFQATT, CDR2 SNEGSKA (reference sequence). The CDR3 is made up of 15 amino acids. Written as DNA, the CDR3 is TGCAGTGCACAAAGACAGGCCGCCGGGGGCCAGCCCCAGCATTTT. It is translated as CSAQRQAAGGQPQHF.

This chain's CDR3 is CSVAESSTDTQYF. The CDR3 nucleotides read TGCAGCGTCGCCGAGTCAAGCACAGATACGCAGTATTTT. The chain carries TRBV29-1 and TRBJ2-3; D is unresolved. This CDR3 region has 13 residues. Trimming removed 6 bases at V and 0 bases at J, with 10 bases between. From germline, CDR1 is SQVTM and CDR2 ANQGSEA.

In this sample, this clonotype turned up once. The J gene is TRBJ1-1, the V gene TRBV4-1; TRBD1 matches 7 bases. After removal of 8 bases from V and 5 bases from J, the junction contained 11 bases not matched to a gene. CDR3 length: 14 residues. The germline CDR1 and CDR2 sequences are MGHRA and YSYEKL. This chain's CDR3 is CASRPKGASTEAFF. The CDR3 bases are TGCGCCAGCCGCCCTAAGGGGGCGTCTACTGAAGCTTTCTTT.

Regarding this clonotype: Germline and junction disagree at one end, which may indicate a read error. V and J are TRBV7-7 and TRBJ2-5; 9 nucleotides line up with TRBD1. Germline V gives CDR1 SSHAT, CDR2 FNYEAQ (reference sequence). The CDR3 has 15 amino acids. In DNA form, the CDR3 reads TGTGCTAGCAGCCCGGGGACAGGGATTCGAGAGACCCAGTACTTC. It translates to CASSPGTGIRETQYF.